This T cell receptor (beta chain) was recorded in a study of blood T cells in healthy people across ages. Using a J-beta primer mix together with a sample-barcoded 5' primer, a second PCR was run for roughly 6 to 11 cycles. There were at least 2.5 million CDR3-containing paired-end reads obtained from each sample. TCRdb called the 5' RACE reads again in MiXCR, with one record for every CDR3 protein. The sample contains fewer than 600,000 distinct CDR3 sequences, about 25% of which appear only once. Looked up from germline, CDR1 is KGHDR and CDR2 is SFDVKD. The CDR3 length is 13 residues. After removal of 9 bases from V and 5 bases from J, the junction contained 4 bases not matched to a gene. This clonotype was recorded a few times. This same sample was also part of a study on T cells of mothers and their children.

The V call is TRBV24-1, the J call TRBJ2-3; TRBD2 matches 10 bases. Source material: blood. The TCR was taken from a boy younger than 10 in good health. CDR3 in DNA: TGTGCCACCGAGCGGGAGGGCGGAGATACGCAGTATTTT. Its translation: CATEREGGDTQYF.